The text below deals with one T cell receptor (beta chain). Antigen: not known. The data are from a study of identical twins. The V gene end was trimmed by 5 bases and the J gene end by 4 bases; junction bases not matched to a gene: 5. The V gene's germline CDR1 is KGHDR and CDR2 SFDVKD. The CDR3 contains 16 residues. General study results and limits: Cross-sectional statistics, not tracking of the same donors, supported the conclusions.

TCRdb used MiXCR to reprocess the 5' RACE reads, holding one entry per CDR3 protein. This sample yields hundreds of thousands of distinct CDR3 sequences, of which 5.5% to 8% are seen a single time; 3% to 4% belongs to the top ten. These data were likewise used in another study, on yellow fever vaccine responses in identical twins.

The sample was memory (CD45RO+) T cells sorted from blood. This rearrangement joins TRBV24-1 to TRBJ2-2; 11 bases are shared with TRBD1. The receptor was isolated from a woman under 30 in good health. This chain's CDR3 is CATSGTGGSATGELFF. The CDR3 coding sequence is TGTGCCACCAGTGGGACAGGGGGCTCAGCCACCGGGGAGCTGTTTTTT.